One and the same sample provided the 20 T cell receptor beta chains below, sequenced in a study of post-analysis software for immune sequencing data. General study results and limits: With TRBV5-6, TRBV5-1 and TRBV20-1 included, roughly five TRBV segments were more frequent in patients than in controls.

These TCRs' antigens remain unknown. Carried by the TCR beta cDNA libraries were unique molecular identifiers. TCRdb ran MiXCR on the PCR reads and lists one entry per CDR3 protein. The table lists roughly 410,000 distinct CDR3 sequences, approximately 33% of them singletons. Sequenced input: blood. The source of these receptors is a girl aged 10 to 17 with multiple sclerosis.

The chain carries TRBV6-6 and TRBJ2-5; D is uncertain. V was clipped by 0 bases and J by 4 bases, with 12 bases between them. Germline CDR1 and CDR2: MNHNY and SVGAGI (reference sequence). CDR3 size: 15 residues. The chain's CDR3 is CASSYSKIRGETQYF. In DNA, the CDR3 is TGTGCCAGCAGTTACTCGAAGATCCGTGGAGAGACCCAGTACTTC.

In nucleotides, the CDR3 is TGTGCCAGCAGTTGCCGGGACAGTCCACCCTACGAGCAGTACTTC. Translating gives CASSCRDSPPYEQYF. V and J are TRBV6-5 and TRBJ2-4, with 7 bases lining up with TRBD1. The J call may not be correct, given that the DNA end is closer to TRBJ2-7. The CDR3 sequence is 15 residues long. CDR1 MNHEY and CDR2 SVGAGI come from the germline V gene.

The chain links TRBV6-1 to TRBJ2-1; 16 bases agree with TRBD2. With V trimmed by 8 bases and J by 4 bases, 14 bases remained unmatched. The CDR3 spans 19 residues. Germline CDR1 is MNHNS and CDR2 is SASEGT. The CDR3 nucleotides are TGTGCCAGCTCACTTCGAGGGACTAGCGGGGGGGCGAGGTACAATGAGCAGTTCTTC. Translating gives CASSLRGTSGGARYNEQFF.

This clonotype was seen only a few times. V and J are TRBV25-1 and TRBJ2-2; D is unresolved. The CDR3 is made up of 13 amino acids. Looked up from germline, CDR1 is MGHDK and CDR2 is SYGVNS. V lost 3 bases and J 7 bases, leaving 9 bases between the germline ends. The CDR3: CASSEAIGGELFF. The CDR3 nucleotides read TGTGCCAGCAGTGAGGCTATAGGCGGGGAGCTGTTTTTT.

The CDR3 region is CASSAPRLNTEAFF. CDR3 nucleotides: TGTGCCAGCTCAGCCCCTCGACTTAACACTGAAGCTTTCTTT. The J gene is TRBJ1-1, the V gene TRBV18; D not certain. Per the germline V gene, CDR1 is KGHSH and CDR2 is LQKENI. This CDR3 region has 14 residues. The ends were cut back, 5 bases at V and 2 bases at J, with 12 bases in the middle.

The V call is TRBV6-5, the J call TRBJ1-1; 8 nucleotides match TRBD1. Trimming took 10 bases from V and 2 from J; bases not matched to a gene: 6. Germline V gives CDR1 MNHEY, CDR2 SVGAGI. The CDR3 loop spans 13 amino acids. CDR3 sequence (DNA): TGTGCCACAGGGGGACAGGTCAACACTGAAGCTTTCTTT. Amino acid sequence: CATGGQVNTEAFF.

Comment on this clonotype: A much larger clone lies one base from this, so it may be a read error. CDR3 region: CVSSQSAEETQYF. The CDR3 DNA is TGTGTCAGCAGCCAAAGCGCGGAAGAGACCCAGTACTTC. The chain uses TRBV7-3 and TRBJ2-5; no clear D. The germline V gene encodes CDR1 SGHTA and CDR2 FQGTGA. The CDR3 has 13 amino acids.

V and J are TRBV27 and TRBJ2-1; D not certain. From germline, CDR1 is MNHEY and CDR2 SMNVEV (reference sequence). Trimming stripped 8 bases from V and 0 bases from J, with 14 bases between. The CDR3 runs 15 residues. The CDR3 region is CASHPGLSSYNEQFF. In DNA form, the CDR3 reads TGTGCCAGCCACCCGGGCCTAAGCTCCTACAATGAGCAGTTCTTC.

A remark on this clonotype: At one end the junction does not follow the germline gene, possibly because of a read error. The chain joins TRBV18 to TRBJ2-5, with D hard to call. This CDR3 comprises 14 residues. From germline, CDR1 is KGHSH and CDR2 LQKENI. CDR3 region: CAGSSRPLGETQYF. The CDR3 DNA sequence: TGTGCCGGCTCATCACGTCCCTTGGGGGAGACCCAGTACTTC.

This chain links TRBV7-8 with TRBJ2-2; D remains ambiguous. Trimming shortened V by 7 bases and J by 0 bases, and 15 bases separated the two germline ends. CDR3 length: 16 residues. Germline V gene sequence: CDR1 SGHVS, CDR2 FQNEAQ. This CDR3 reads CASTPFVGTNTGELFF. The CDR3 DNA follows: TGTGCCAGCACCCCTTTTGTGGGGACGAACACCGGGGAGCTGTTTTTT.

This clonotype was detected only a few times. The chain uses TRBV5-1 and TRBJ2-4; no definite D call. The V and J ends lost 7 bases and 8 bases respectively, with 19 bases between them. CDR3 length: 14 amino acids. In germline, CDR1 is SGHRS, CDR2 YFSETQ. The CDR3 DNA sequence: TGCGCCAGCGGGCCTTTACAGCTCTCGGACATTCAGTACTTC. Translated: CASGPLQLSDIQYF.

The chain has TRBV4-1 and TRBJ2-1; maybe TRBD1 (5 bases). Per germline, CDR1 MGHRA and CDR2 YSYEKL. The CDR3 totals 12 residues. The V end lost 8 bases, the J end lost 6 bases, and 11 bases lay between the germline ends. CDR3 coding DNA: TGCGCCAGCTCTCAGGGTGCCAATGAGCAGTTCTTC. Its translation is CASSQGANEQFF.

The table lists this clonotype with a few counts. The chain combines TRBV11-2 with TRBJ1-1; D perhaps matches TRBD1 (5 bases). Trimming shortened V by 5 bases and J by 8 bases, and 12 bases separated the two germline ends. CDR1 and CDR2 (germline): SGHAT, FQNNGV. This CDR3 is 12 amino acids long. This chain's CDR3 is CASSPQEAEAFF. The CDR3 DNA reads as TGTGCCAGCAGCCCACAGGAGGCAGAAGCTTTCTTT.

The CDR3, as DNA: TGTGCCAGCAGCCAATCCCCTAACGGGGGGGCGAGAGGAGATACGCAGTATTTT. Translating it yields CASSQSPNGGARGDTQYF. The chain uses TRBV3-1 and TRBJ2-3; TRBD2 agrees at 8 bases. This CDR3 is built from 18 residues. The germline V gene has CDR1 LGHDT and CDR2 YNNKEL (reference sequence). With V trimmed by 2 bases and J by 5 bases, 15 bases remained unmatched.

There are a few counts of this clonotype. CDR3 region: CASSLLQASSYEQYF. In nucleotides, the CDR3 is TGTGCCAGCAGCTTACTACAGGCATCCTCCTACGAGCAGTACTTC. The chain combines TRBV7-9 with TRBJ2-7; possibly TRBD1 for D (5 bases). The CDR3 totals 15 residues. Between the trimmed V and J ends, which lost 2 bases and 0 bases, there was a span of 11 bases. CDR1 and CDR2 from the germline V gene are SEHNR and FQNEAQ (reference sequence).

This clonotype occurred a few times. The chain uses TRBV29-1 and TRBJ2-1; D may be TRBD1 (6 bases). Germline CDR1 and CDR2: SQVTM and ANQGSEA. This CDR3 spans 13 amino acids. Trimming took 0 bases from V and 9 from J, leaving 12 bases between them. CDR3 DNA sequence: TGCAGCGTTGAAGATCGTCCCAGGGGTGAGCAGTTCTTC. It encodes CSVEDRPRGEQFF.

This clonotype has only a few counts. This chain connects TRBV7-9 to TRBJ2-1; D gene unclear. The CDR3 contains 12 residues. Trimming cost V 5 bases and J 7 bases, with 9 bases left between them. Germline V gene lookup returns CDR1 SEHNR and CDR2 FQNEAQ (reference sequence). The CDR3 protein is CASSPPTNEQFF. DNA of the CDR3: TGTGCCAGCAGCCCCCCAACAAATGAGCAGTTCTTC.

The chain recombines TRBV7-8 with TRBJ2-5; the D is unclear. Germline CDR1 reads SGHVS; CDR2 reads FQNEAQ. The CDR3 extends over 15 amino acids. Trimming left V 4 bases short and J 3 bases short, with 15 bases between. The CDR3 DNA is TGTGCCAGCAGCTATAGAGTGACTTACGAAGAGACCCAGTACTTC. It yields the protein CASSYRVTYEETQYF.

This sequence joins TRBV25-1 and TRBJ2-7; TRBD1 is a possible D gene (6 bases). The CDR3 is 19 amino acids. Germline V lookup: CDR1 MGHDK, CDR2 SYGVNS. Trimming removed 1 base from V and 0 bases from J, with 22 bases in between. The CDR3, as DNA: TGTGCCAGCAGTGAATCAGTCCAGGACAGACCCTCCTGCTCCTACGAGCAGTACTTC. Encoded protein: CASSESVQDRPSCSYEQYF.

This sequence joins TRBV7-2 and TRBJ2-7; TRBD1 is a possible D gene (6 bases). CDR1 is SGHTA and CDR2 is FQGNSA in the germline V gene. V shed 5 bases and J shed 3 bases, with 17 bases lying between them. The CDR3 contains 15 residues. CDR3 in DNA: TGTGCCAGCAGCCCCCCGGGACACAAAGACTACGAGCAGTACTTC. Encoded protein: CASSPPGHKDYEQYF.